This entry features one TCR beta chain sequence. Its antigen remains unknown. The culture ran for about 10 days, and then CD4+ T cells were isolated. These data originate in a study of vaccination effects on CD4 cells after COVID-19. Across the whole study: From two convalescent patients, samples were taken 16 days and one week before vaccination.

The germline V gene has CDR1 MNHEY and CDR2 SVGAGI. The CDR3 is 13 amino acids. The germline V and J ends were trimmed by 6 bases and 8 bases, with 16 bases remaining between them. This table comes from immunoSEQ multiplex PCR, and its TCRdb copy is limited to in-frame clones, with some not included. The data hold 50,000 to 70,000 clones, with just over 70% observed a single time. The V call is TRBV6-5, the J call TRBJ1-2; D is perhaps TRBD1 (5 bases). The sample here was CD4+ T cells from PBMCs cultured without peptide, taken before COVID-19 vaccination. The sequence derives from a human donor who had a prior SARS-CoV-2 infection. The CDR3 DNA reads TGTGCCAGCAGCCACTTTGGGGGTAGCGGCTACACCTTC. Protein sequence: CASSHFGGSGYTF.